The clone carrying this T cell receptor (beta chain) was counted only a few times. Its specificity is not known. There are 14 residues in the CDR3. CDR1 is SGHRS, CDR2 YFSETQ, per germline. The V end was cut by 0 bases, the J end by 4 bases, with 8 bases between. The data stem from a study of beta chain features in type 1 diabetes. Study-level results: A closer apparent resemblance between naive, central memory and Treg TCRB repertoires was seen in patients than in healthy donors. A moderate, significant TCRB CDR3 shortening appeared in type 1 diabetes across four CD4+ subsets.

Donors contributed one heparinised blood draw apiece, averaging about 116 mL. Isolated RNA was reverse transcribed in full, so expressed TCRB transcripts were sequenced. Clones were sequenced by immunoSEQ multiplex PCR, and TCRdb holds only the in-frame ones, with some missing. The sample includes 120,000 or so clones, 15% to 20% of them seen just once. The specimen sequenced was central memory CD4+ T cells from blood. The TCR sequence derives from a man younger than 35 with type 1 diabetes. The chain couples TRBV5-1 to TRBJ2-1; a possible D gene is TRBD1 (6 bases). CDR3 sequence reads: CASSLVQGYNEQFF. The CDR3 DNA reads as TGCGCCAGCAGCTTGGTTCAGGGGTACAATGAGCAGTTCTTC.